Here is one T cell receptor beta chain with its context. Profiling relied on immunoSEQ multiplex PCR, and the TCRdb table lists in-frame clones only, not all of them. The sample holds about 73,000 clones, roughly 87% seen once. This record belongs to a study of glioma-infiltrating T cells after dendritic cell vaccination. V shed 0 bases and J shed 12 bases, with 10 bases lying between them. This CDR3 has 12 residues. Germline CDR1 is SGDLS and CDR2 is YYNGEE. The TCR comes from a human donor with glioblastoma. V usage is TRBV9 and J usage is TRBJ2-1; D is possibly TRBD2 (7 bases). This sample comprised blood, obtained before dendritic cell vaccination. For the CDR3, the DNA is TGTGCCAGCAGCGTAGAAGGGGGGGCGCAGTTCTTC. Protein: CASSVEGGAQFF.